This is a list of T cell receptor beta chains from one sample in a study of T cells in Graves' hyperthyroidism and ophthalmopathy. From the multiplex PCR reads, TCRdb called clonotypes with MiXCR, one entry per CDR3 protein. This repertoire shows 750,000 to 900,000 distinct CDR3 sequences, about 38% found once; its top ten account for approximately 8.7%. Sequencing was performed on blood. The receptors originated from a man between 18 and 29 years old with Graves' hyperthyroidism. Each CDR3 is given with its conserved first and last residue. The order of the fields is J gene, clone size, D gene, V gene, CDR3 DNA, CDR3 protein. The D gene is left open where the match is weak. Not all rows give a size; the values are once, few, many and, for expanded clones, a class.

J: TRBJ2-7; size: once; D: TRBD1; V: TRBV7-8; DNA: TGTGCCAGCAGCTTAGCGGCCGGGACAGCCTACGAGCAGTACTTC; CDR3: CASSLAAGTAYEQYF
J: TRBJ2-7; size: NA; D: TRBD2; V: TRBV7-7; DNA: TGTGCTAGCAGCTCCCTTCAAGGCGGGAGTACACGAAACTCCTACGAGCAGTACTTC; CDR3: CASSSLQGGSTRNSYEQYF
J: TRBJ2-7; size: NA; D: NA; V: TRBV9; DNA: TGTGCCAGCAGCGACAGGCCTCATTCCTACGAGCAGTACTTC; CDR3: CASSDRPHSYEQYF
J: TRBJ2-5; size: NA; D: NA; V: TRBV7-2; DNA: TGTGCCAGCAGGGGTGGGGGGTACCGAGAGACCCAGTACTTC; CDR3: CASRGGGYRETQYF
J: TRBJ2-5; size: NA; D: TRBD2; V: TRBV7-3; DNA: TGTGCCAGCAGCTTACGGCTAGCGGGAGAGACCCAGTACTTC; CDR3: CASSLRLAGETQYF
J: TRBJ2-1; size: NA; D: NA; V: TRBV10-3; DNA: TGTGCCATCAGTGGGGAACGCGGTGAGCAGTTCTTC; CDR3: CAISGERGEQFF
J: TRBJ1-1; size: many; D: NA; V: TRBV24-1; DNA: TGTGCCACCAGTGAGGTGGGGGGAGGGGAGGCTTTCTTT; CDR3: CATSEVGGGEAFF
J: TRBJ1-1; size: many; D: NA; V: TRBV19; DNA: TGTGCCAGTAGTATAGGTGACAGCACTGAAGCTTTCTTT; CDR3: CASSIGDSTEAFF
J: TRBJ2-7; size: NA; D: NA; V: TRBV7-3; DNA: TGTGCCAGCAGCTCGTCCGGGACACTCGAGCAGTACTTC; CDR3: CASSSSGTLEQYF
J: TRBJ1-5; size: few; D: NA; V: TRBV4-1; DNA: TGCGCCAGCAGCCAAGTTTTTCCTTATCAGCCCCAGCATTTT; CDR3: CASSQVFPYQPQHF
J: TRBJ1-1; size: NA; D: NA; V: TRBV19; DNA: TGTGCCAGTATTCCTTCTAGGCAGGCGCCCACTGAAGCTTTCTTT; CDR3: CASIPSRQAPTEAFF
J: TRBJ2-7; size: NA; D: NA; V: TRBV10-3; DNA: TGTGCCAGCAGTACCCACCGACAGGTTGAGCAGTACTTC; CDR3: CASSTHRQVEQYF
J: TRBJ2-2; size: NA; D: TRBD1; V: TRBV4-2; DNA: TGTGCCAGCAGCCTGTCACAGGGGACGGCCGGGGAGCTGTTTTTT; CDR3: CASSLSQGTAGELFF
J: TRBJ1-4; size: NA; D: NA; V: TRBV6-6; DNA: TGTGCCAGCAGTTACTCGGGGTGTGGTGAAAAACTGTTTTTT; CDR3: CASSYSGCGEKLFF
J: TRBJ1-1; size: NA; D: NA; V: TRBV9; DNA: TGTGCCAGCAGCCCCATCGGACAGAGCTCCCCTAACACTGAAGCTTTCTTT; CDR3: CASSPIGQSSPNTEAFF
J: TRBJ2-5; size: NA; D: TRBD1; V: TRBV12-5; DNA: TGTGCTAGTGCTACCTACAGGGGAACAGAGACCCAGTGCTTC; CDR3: CASATYRGTETQCF
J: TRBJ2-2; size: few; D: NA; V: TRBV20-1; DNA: TGCAGTGCTACGTCTACCGGGGAGCTGTTTTTT; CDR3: CSATSTGELFF
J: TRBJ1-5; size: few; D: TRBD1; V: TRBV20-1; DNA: TGCAGTGCTCAGGACAGGGCTGGGCAGCCCCAGCATTTT; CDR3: CSAQDRAGQPQHF
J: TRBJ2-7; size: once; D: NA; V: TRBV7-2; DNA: TGTGCCAGCAGCGGCCTTATGGGGGGCAGCATCTACGAGCAGTACTTC; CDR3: CASSGLMGGSIYEQYF
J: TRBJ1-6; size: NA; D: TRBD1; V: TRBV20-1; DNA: TGCAGTGCTGGGGACAGGGAAAATTCACCCCTCCACTTT; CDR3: CSAGDRENSPLHF
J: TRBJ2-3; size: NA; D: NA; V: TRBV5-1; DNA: TGCGCCAGCAGCTCGGGCCCACCCACAGATACGCAGTATTTT; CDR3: CASSSGPPTDTQYF
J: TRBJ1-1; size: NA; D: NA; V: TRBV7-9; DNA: TGTGCCAGCAGCTTGGGGCAGGGAAACCCCTCTGAAGCTTTCTTT; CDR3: CASSLGQGNPSEAFF
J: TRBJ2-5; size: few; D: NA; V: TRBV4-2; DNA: TGTGCCAGCAGCTCGACCGACCAGGGGACCCAGTACTTC; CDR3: CASSSTDQGTQYF
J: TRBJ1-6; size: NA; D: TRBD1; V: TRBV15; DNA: TGTGCCACCAGCAGTCAGGGGGCCGTGCAGCCCCTCCACTTT; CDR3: CATSSQGAVQPLHF
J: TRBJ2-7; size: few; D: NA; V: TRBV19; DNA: TGTGCCAGTAGTATGGAAGGGTCCAGCTACGAGCAGTACTTC; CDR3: CASSMEGSSYEQYF
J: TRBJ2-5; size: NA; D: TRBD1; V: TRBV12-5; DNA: TGTGCTAGTGGTTTGGTACAGGGGGATTACCAAGAGACCCAGTACTTC; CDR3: CASGLVQGDYQETQYF
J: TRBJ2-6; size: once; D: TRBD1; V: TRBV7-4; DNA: TGTGCCAGCACCTCCGGGACAGGGCGGCCCTCTGGGGCCAACGTCCTGACTTTC; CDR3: CASTSGTGRPSGANVLTF
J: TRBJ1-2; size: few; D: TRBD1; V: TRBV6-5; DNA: TGTGCCAGCACCGTGGGACAGGGCTTCGGCTACACCTTC; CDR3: CASTVGQGFGYTF
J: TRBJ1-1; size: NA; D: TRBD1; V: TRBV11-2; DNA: TGTGCCAGCAGCTTAGATCCAGGGGGCCCAGCTGAAGCTTTCTTT; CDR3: CASSLDPGGPAEAFF
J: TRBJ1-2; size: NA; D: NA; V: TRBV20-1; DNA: TGCAGTGCTAGCGGGTCCGGAGGCGGGGGCTACACCTTC; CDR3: CSASGSGGGGYTF
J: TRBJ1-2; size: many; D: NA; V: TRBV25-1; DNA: TGTGCTCCTGGGGGGGCTGGCTACACCTTC; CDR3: CAPGGAGYTF
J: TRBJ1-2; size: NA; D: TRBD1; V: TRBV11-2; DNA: TGTGCCAGCAGCCCAAATACAGGGGGTTTCGACTATGGCTACACCTTC; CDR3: CASSPNTGGFDYGYTF
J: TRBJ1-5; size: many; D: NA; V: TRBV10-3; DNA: TGTGCCATCAGTGAAGCTGGAGGCAATCAGCCCCAGCATTTT; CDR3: CAISEAGGNQPQHF
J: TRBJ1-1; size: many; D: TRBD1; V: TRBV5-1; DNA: TGCGCCAGCACGACAGGGCTGAACACTGAAGCTTTCTTT; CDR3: CASTTGLNTEAFF
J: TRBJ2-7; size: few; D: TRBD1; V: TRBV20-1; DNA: TGCAGTGCTAGAGTCGGGACAGGGGGCTACGAGCAGTACTTC; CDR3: CSARVGTGGYEQYF
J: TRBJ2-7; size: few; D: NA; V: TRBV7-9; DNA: TGTGCCAGCAGCCCCGGAGAAGGGAGGTTTATCGACGAGCAGTACTTC; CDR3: CASSPGEGRFIDEQYF
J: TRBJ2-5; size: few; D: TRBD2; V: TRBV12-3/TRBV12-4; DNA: TGTGCCAGCAGCGCCCAGGGACTAGCGGGGGGCGAGACCCAGTACTTC; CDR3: CASSAQGLAGGETQYF
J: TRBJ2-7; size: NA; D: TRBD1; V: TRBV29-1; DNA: TGCAGCGTTGAAGCCCACAGGGGGTTAACCTACGAGCAGTACTTC; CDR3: CSVEAHRGLTYEQYF
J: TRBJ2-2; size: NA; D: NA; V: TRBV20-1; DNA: TGCAGTGCTCGACTAGACCGGCCCGCCGGGGAGCTGTTTTTT; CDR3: CSARLDRPAGELFF
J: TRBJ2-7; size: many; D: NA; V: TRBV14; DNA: TGTGCCAGCAGCCAAGAGGGTGGGGACGAGCAGTACTTC; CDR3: CASSQEGGDEQYF
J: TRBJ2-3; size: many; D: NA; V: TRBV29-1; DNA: TGCAGCGTTGGGGGGTACACAGATACGCAGTATTTT; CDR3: CSVGGYTDTQYF
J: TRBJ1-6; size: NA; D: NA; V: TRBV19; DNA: TGTGCCAGTAGGCCGCGTTCACCCCTCCACTTT; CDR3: CASRPRSPLHF
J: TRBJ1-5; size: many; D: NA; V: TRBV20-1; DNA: TGCAGTGCTAGGCGAGGGGCTAGCAATCAGCCCCAGCATTTT; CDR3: CSARRGASNQPQHF
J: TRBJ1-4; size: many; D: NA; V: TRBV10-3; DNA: TGTGCCGAACAGCTTTATGAAAAACTGTTTTTT; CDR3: CAEQLYEKLFF
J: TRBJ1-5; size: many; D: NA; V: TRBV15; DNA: TGTGCCACCAGCCCCGACAGCAATCAGCCCCAGCATTTT; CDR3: CATSPDSNQPQHF
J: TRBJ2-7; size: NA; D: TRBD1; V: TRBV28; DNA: TGTGCCAGCAGTTTGAGACAGGGGAAGAACGAGCAGTACTTC; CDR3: CASSLRQGKNEQYF
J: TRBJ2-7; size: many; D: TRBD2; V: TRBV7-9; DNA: TGTGCCAGCAGCTTGGGGACTAGCGGGGGGTACGAGCAGTACTTC; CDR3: CASSLGTSGGYEQYF
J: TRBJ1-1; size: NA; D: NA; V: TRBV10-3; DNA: TGTGCCAGCAGTGCTAGAGGGGAGAACACTGAAGCTTCCTTT; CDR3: CASSARGENTEASF
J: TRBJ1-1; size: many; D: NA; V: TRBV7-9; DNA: TGTGCCAGCAGCTTAGGACAGATGAACACTGAAGCTTTCTTT; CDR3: CASSLGQMNTEAFF
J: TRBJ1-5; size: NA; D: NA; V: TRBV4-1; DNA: TGCGCCAGCAGCCAAGTGGGCCTTAGCAATCAGCCCCAGCATTTT; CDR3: CASSQVGLSNQPQHF
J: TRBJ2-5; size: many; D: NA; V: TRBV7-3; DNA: TGTGCCAGCAGCGAGACAGGTCCTGGGACCCAGTACTTC; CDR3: CASSETGPGTQYF
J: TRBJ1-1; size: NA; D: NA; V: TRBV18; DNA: TGTGCCAGCTCCGCCGGGGTGGAAGCTTTCTTT; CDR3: CASSAGVEAFF
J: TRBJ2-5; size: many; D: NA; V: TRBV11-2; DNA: TGTGCCAGCAGCCCAGGGATTGAGACCCAGTACTTC; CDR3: CASSPGIETQYF
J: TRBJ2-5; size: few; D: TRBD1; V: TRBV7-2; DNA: TGTGCCAGCAGCGGGACAGGGGGCTACGAGACCCAGTACTTC; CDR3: CASSGTGGYETQYF
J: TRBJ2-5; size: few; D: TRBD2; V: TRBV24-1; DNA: TGTGCCACCCCTTCCACTAGCGGACAAGAGACCCAGTACTTC; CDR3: CATPSTSGQETQYF
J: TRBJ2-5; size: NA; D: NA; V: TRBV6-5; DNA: TGTGCCAGCAGTTACTCTCCAGGGGTAGAGACCCAGTACTTC; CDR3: CASSYSPGVETQYF
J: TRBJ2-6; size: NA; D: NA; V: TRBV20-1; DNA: TGCAGTGCTAGAGATTTAAGGAACAGTGCTGCCTCTGGGGCCAACGTCCTGACTTTC; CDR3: CSARDLRNSAASGANVLTF
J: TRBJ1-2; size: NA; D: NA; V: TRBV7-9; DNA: TGTGCCAGCAGCAGGGGGAGCGATATCTATGGCTACACCTTC; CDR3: CASSRGSDIYGYTF
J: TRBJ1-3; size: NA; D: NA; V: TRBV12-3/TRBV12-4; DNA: TGTGCCAGCAGGCCGAAACTCGTGAACACCATATATTTT; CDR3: CASRPKLVNTIYF